This T cell receptor (beta chain) was obtained from a study of blood T cell repertoires in COVID-19. Study information: Acute and convalescent COVID-19 specimens originated in the United States, Italy and Spain. PBMCs, B-cell-depleted T cells, or T cells provided the cDNA or gDNA that made up the material.

Trimming removed 6 bases at V and 8 bases at J, with 16 bases between. The CDR3 has 14 amino acids. The germline V gene has CDR1 SNHLY and CDR2 FYNNEI. Self-reported history from a screening survey and questionnaire set each donor's cohort. Original processing notes: Nucleated cell number was recorded as an estimate derived from reference gene primer amplification. Assay used: immunoSEQ multiplex PCR; TCRdb lists only in-frame clones, some missing. The DNA gave D and trimming, while V, J and clone size come from that table. The sample has 100,000 to 150,000 clones, about 88% seen once. The receptor's source is a man in his forties or fifties with acute COVID-19. The chain is built from TRBV2 and TRBJ1-4; perhaps TRBD1 as D (5 bases). The sequenced sample consisted of PBMCs or T cells enriched from blood (not recorded which). The CDR3: CASSANGGEEKLFF. As DNA, the CDR3 is TGTGCCAGCAGCGCAAATGGAGGGGAGGAAAAACTGTTTTTT. The full variable domain, in which reference TRBV2 and TRBJ1-4 provide the parts outside the CDR3, is EPEVTQTPSHQVTQMGQEVILRCVPISNHLYFYWYRQILGQKVEFLVSFYNNEISEKSEIFDDQFSVERPDGSNFTLKIRSTKLEDSAMYFCASSANGGEEKLFFGSGTQLSVL.